This is a list of T cell receptor beta chains from one sample in a study of CD8+ T cells in alopecia areata. Using immunoSEQ multiplex PCR, the repertoire was profiled, and TCRdb retains in-frame clones only, with some absent. The data show around 150,000 clones, 65% seen once. This specimen was CD4+ T cells sorted from blood, taken at week 4, from a patient treated with tofacitinib. The receptors were gathered from a human donor with alopecia areata. Both conserved end residues are part of each CDR3. The D gene is left open where the match is weak. Clone size is given for some rows only: seen once, a few or many times, or a class if the clone is expanded.

D gene	V gene	CDR3 length	J gene	clone size	CDR3 DNA	CDR3 protein
NA	TRBV14	15	TRBJ2-1	NA	TGTGCCAGCAGCCCTTATTGGGGCTCCTACAATGAGCAGTTCTTC	CASSPYWGSYNEQFF
TRBD2	TRBV7-9	16	TRBJ2-5	few	TGTGCCAGCAGCTTCGGGGTAGCGGGGTACCAAGAGACCCAGTACTTC	CASSFGVAGYQETQYF
TRBD1	TRBV29-1	12	TRBJ1-6	NA	TGCAGCGTGCGGGACAGCAATTCACCCCTCCACTTT	CSVRDSNSPLHF
NA	TRBV29-1	13	TRBJ2-7	NA	TGCAGCGTTGTGGAAACAGGGAGCGACGAGCAGTACTTC	CSVVETGSDEQYF
NA	TRBV28	16	TRBJ2-7	NA	TGTGCCAGCAGTTTGAACAGGCCTATATCCCCCCACGAGCAGTACTTC	CASSLNRPISPHEQYF
NA	TRBV12-5	13	TRBJ2-4	NA	TGTGCTAGTGGTTTTTCTTCGTTAAACATTCAGTACTTC	CASGFSSLNIQYF
TRBD2	TRBV5-1	16	TRBJ2-1	NA	TGCGCCAGCAGCTTGCCCAGCGGGGGGGCAGGGAATGAGCAGTTCTTC	CASSLPSGGAGNEQFF
NA	TRBV29-1	13	TRBJ2-4	NA	TGCAGCGCCCGTGGTGGGGGCCAGGGCATTCAGTACTTC	CSARGGGQGIQYF
NA	TRBV7-3	14	TRBJ1-6	NA	TGTGCCAGCAGCTTAAGTGTTTCGGGTTCACCCCTCCACTTT	CASSLSVSGSPLHF
TRBD1	TRBV29-1	13	TRBJ1-4	NA	TGCAGCGTTGTGGGACAGGGGGTTCAAAAACTGTTTTTT	CSVVGQGVQKLFF
NA	TRBV7-3	14	TRBJ2-3	NA	TGTGCCAGCAGCTTAACAAGCGGCACAGATACGCAGTATTTT	CASSLTSGTDTQYF
TRBD1	TRBV10-3	14	TRBJ1-2	few	TGTGCCATCAGGGTGGGACAGTCGAACTATGGCTACACCTTC	CAIRVGQSNYGYTF
NA	TRBV25-1	15	TRBJ1-4	NA	TGTGCCAGCAGTGATTGGGGACGGCTCCGAGAAAAACTGTTTTTT	CASSDWGRLREKLFF
NA	TRBV5-6	12	TRBJ2-3	once	TGTGCCAGCAGCTTGCCCGGAGTGGCGCAGTATTTT	CASSLPGVAQYF
NA	TRBV15	16	TRBJ2-7	few	TGTGCCACCAGCAGAGATAATGCAGGTAGCTCCTACGAGCAGTACTTC	CATSRDNAGSSYEQYF
TRBD1	TRBV30	15	TRBJ1-4	few	TGTGCCTGGAACCCACCGGGACAGGGGAAGGAAAAACTGTTTTTT	CAWNPPGQGKEKLFF
TRBD1	TRBV11-2	14	TRBJ1-2	NA	TGTGCCAGCAGCCCGATACAGGGGGGAAATGGCTACACCTTC	CASSPIQGGNGYTF
TRBD2	TRBV29-1	12	TRBJ2-2	NA	TGCAGCGTTGCGCGGGGGAACGGGGAGCTGTTTTTT	CSVARGNGELFF
NA	TRBV19	14	TRBJ1-2	NA	TGTGCCAGTAGTATAGGGGGGAAGCCTCGTGGCTACACCTTC	CASSIGGKPRGYTF
NA	TRBV18	12	TRBJ2-4	few	TGTGCCAGCGGAAATCCCAAAAACATTCAGTACTTC	CASGNPKNIQYF
NA	TRBV30	11	TRBJ1-1	NA	TGTGCCTGGAGCGCCCCGGGACCCCATTACTTT	CAWSAPGPHYF
NA	TRBV5-6	13	TRBJ2-5	NA	TGTGCCAGCAGCTTTTGGGTGGAGGAGACCCAGTACTTC	CASSFWVEETQYF
TRBD1	TRBV5-1	12	TRBJ1-2	NA	TGCGCCAGCAGCAGGACAGGGGAGGGCTACACCTTC	CASSRTGEGYTF
NA	TRBV12-5	12	TRBJ2-7	once	TGTGCTAGTGGTTTGCGCCTATACGAGCAGTACTTC	CASGLRLYEQYF
NA	TRBV5-4	16	TRBJ2-2	few	TGTGCCAGCAGCTTGCGTATTCAGGGTAACACCGGGGAGCTGTTTTTT	CASSLRIQGNTGELFF
NA	TRBV20-1	10	TRBJ2-5	NA	TGCAGTGCGTATCGAGAGACCCAGTACTTC	CSAYRETQYF
NA	TRBV19	14	TRBJ2-1	NA	TGTGCCAGTATCGCCAGGGGGGAGGGCGATGAGCAGTTCTTC	CASIARGEGDEQFF
NA	TRBV9	15	TRBJ2-3	NA	TGTGCCAGCAGCGTAGGGACAGCTAGCACAGATACGCAGTATTTT	CASSVGTASTDTQYF
NA	TRBV30	14	TRBJ2-5	NA	TGTGCCTGGAGTGCTGGGCAGCCCGGGGGGACCCAGTACTTC	CAWSAGQPGGTQYF
NA	TRBV7-9	14	TRBJ2-1	few	TGTGCCAGCAGCCGCGGAGGGATGTACAATGAGCAGTTCTTC	CASSRGGMYNEQFF
NA	TRBV5-6	16	TRBJ2-6	few	TGTGCCAGCAGCTTGGGGCCCCACTCTGGGGCCAACGTCCTGACTTTC	CASSLGPHSGANVLTF
TRBD2	TRBV5-1	16	TRBJ2-1	NA	TGCGCCAGCAGCTTGAATAGAGCGGGGGGCCGCGATGAGCAGTTCTTC	CASSLNRAGGRDEQFF
NA	TRBV29-1	10	TRBJ2-1	NA	TGCAGCGCCGGCGGCAATGAGCAGTTCTTC	CSAGGNEQFF
NA	TRBV4-3	16	TRBJ1-2	NA	TGCGCCAGCAGCCAAGATGCCGGGGCCGTATACTATGGCTACACCTTC	CASSQDAGAVYYGYTF
NA	TRBV30	14	TRBJ1-5	NA	TGTGCCTGGAGTGTAGGAAGAAGCAATCAGCCCCAGCATTTT	CAWSVGRSNQPQHF
NA	TRBV29-1	14	TRBJ1-2	NA	TGCAGCGTGGCCCCATGGGGAGGGAACTATGGCTACACCTTC	CSVAPWGGNYGYTF
NA	TRBV5-6	16	TRBJ1-1	few	TGTGCCAGCAGCTTTTCGCTCGGCAGGACTTACACTGAAGCTTTCTTT	CASSFSLGRTYTEAFF
NA	TRBV9	13	TRBJ2-1	few	TGTGCCAGCAGCAACCGGGGCTACAATGAGCAGTTCTTC	CASSNRGYNEQFF
NA	TRBV10-3	15	TRBJ1-2	few	TGTGCCATCAGTGAGTCCGACAGAGCTAACTATGGCTACACCTTC	CAISESDRANYGYTF
TRBD2	TRBV29-1	16	TRBJ2-5	NA	TGCAGCGTGGGCCAGACTAGCGGGGGGCCGGGAGAGACCCAGTACTTC	CSVGQTSGGPGETQYF
NA	TRBV27	16	TRBJ2-7	NA	TGTGCCAGCAGGGGGGGAGGGACAGTCAGGTCCTACGAGCAGTACTTC	CASRGGGTVRSYEQYF
NA	TRBV29-1	12	TRBJ1-2	once	TGCAGCGTTGAAAGGGGGGGTTATGGCTACACCTTC	CSVERGGYGYTF
NA	TRBV2	14	TRBJ1-4	NA	TGTGCCAGCAGGAAGGGGGGGATTAATGAAAAACTGTTTTTT	CASRKGGINEKLFF
NA	TRBV27	13	TRBJ2-2	NA	TGTGCCAGCAGTGGAAATGAGGGGGGGGAGCTGTTTTTT	CASSGNEGGELFF
TRBD2	TRBV5-1	15	TRBJ2-1	NA	TGCGCCAGCAGCTTGTACCCGGGACTAGCGGCCGAGCAGTTCTTC	CASSLYPGLAAEQFF
NA	TRBV5-1	13	TRBJ1-2	NA	TGCGCCAGCAGCTTGGGTAGTTCCTATGGCTACACCTTC	CASSLGSSYGYTF
NA	TRBV15	15	TRBJ1-5	NA	TGTGCCACCAGCAGAGATACCGGGTTTAATCAGCCCCAGCATTTT	CATSRDTGFNQPQHF
NA	TRBV2	15	TRBJ2-1	NA	TGTGCCATCCCGAAGTGGGGACGCTCCTACAATGAGCAGTTCTTC	CAIPKWGRSYNEQFF
NA	TRBV30	14	TRBJ1-5	NA	TGTGCCTGGAGTGTACCAGGGTTCAGTTCGCCCCAGCATTTT	CAWSVPGFSSPQHF
NA	TRBV29-1	14	TRBJ2-3	NA	TGCAGCGTTGAACAGGGGTTTCGCACAGATACGCAGTATTTT	CSVEQGFRTDTQYF
TRBD2	TRBV5-6	14	TRBJ2-1	once	TGTGCCAGCAGTTCCGGGACTAGGTCGCGTGAGCAGTTCTTC	CASSSGTRSREQFF
NA	TRBV10-3	17	TRBJ1-2	NA	TGTGCCATCAGTTCCCAAGGGGGACGGACCGCTAACTATGGCTACACCTTC	CAISSQGGRTANYGYTF
NA	TRBV30	14	TRBJ1-1	NA	TGTGCCTGGAGCAGATGGGGCTTGGTTACTGAAGCTTTCTTT	CAWSRWGLVTEAFF
NA	TRBV30	13	TRBJ1-1	NA	TGTGCCTGGAGTGGCAGGGTAGGAGCTGAAGCTTTCTTT	CAWSGRVGAEAFF
NA	TRBV15	15	TRBJ1-1	NA	TGTGCCACCAGCAGAGAGGTTCTAGGGAACACTGAAGCTTTCTTT	CATSREVLGNTEAFF
NA	TRBV9	12	TRBJ2-5	NA	TGTGCCAGCAGCGGATCAGTGGGGACCCAGTACTTC	CASSGSVGTQYF
NA	TRBV25-1	12	TRBJ1-2	NA	TGTGCCAGCAGCGGCTTGGACTATGGCTACACCTTC	CASSGLDYGYTF
NA	TRBV30	11	TRBJ2-3	NA	TGTGCCTGGAGCCCGCAAGATACGCAGTATTTT	CAWSPQDTQYF